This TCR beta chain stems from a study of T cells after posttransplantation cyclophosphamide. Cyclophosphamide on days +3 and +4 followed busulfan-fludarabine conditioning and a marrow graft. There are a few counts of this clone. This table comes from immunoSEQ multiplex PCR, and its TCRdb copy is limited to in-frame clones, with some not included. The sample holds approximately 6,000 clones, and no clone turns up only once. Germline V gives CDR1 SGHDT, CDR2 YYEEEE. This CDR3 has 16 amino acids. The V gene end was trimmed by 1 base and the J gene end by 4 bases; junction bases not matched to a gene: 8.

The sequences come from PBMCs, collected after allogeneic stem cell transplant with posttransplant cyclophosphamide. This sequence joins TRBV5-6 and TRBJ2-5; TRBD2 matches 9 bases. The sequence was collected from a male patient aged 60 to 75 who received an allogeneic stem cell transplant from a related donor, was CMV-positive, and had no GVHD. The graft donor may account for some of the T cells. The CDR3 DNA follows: TGTGCCAGCAGCTTGCCTCCTGCGGGGGGGCGAGAGACCCAGTACTTC. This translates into CASSLPPAGGRETQYF.